This T cell receptor beta chain was captured by sequencing in a study of early T cells in non-severe SARS-CoV-2 infection (dated by TCRdb to the early 2020s). Regarding the study in general: TCR sequencing used bulk RNA from unsorted whole blood, so alpha and beta chains could not be paired. Overall results and qualifications from the work: VDJdb matching was skewed toward anti-spike CD8 responses, so virus-specific expansions were likely underestimated and private and CD4 specificities were missed.

The CDR3 measures 15 amino acids from cysteine to phenylalanine. Only the CDR3 DNA is retained, 45 bases long and in frame from the first base. Via the germline V gene, CDR1 is WSHSY and CDR2 SAAADI. The trim is 8 bases for V and 1 base for J, with a gap of 17 bases between the germline ends. This clonotype was seen only a few times. The specificity of this receptor is unknown. Per-nucleotide qualities are absent, and no much larger clonotype sits a single base away. A case-control design nested within a healthcare worker cohort in London, UK, was used, with weekly nasopharyngeal swab PCR tests and blood sampling performed. Healthcare workers were recruited during the week of the UK lockdown, between 23 and 31 March 2020, and followed weekly for up to roughly 15 weeks. Libraries came from 5' RACE. Instrument used: NextSeq 500. Unique molecular identifiers were attached to individual cDNA molecules in the TCR library protocol so that sequencing error and PCR bias could be corrected. Both TCR alpha and beta chains were sequenced, and tight co-correlation was observed between alpha and beta sequence abundances in each sample. Concerning the study's data processing: Decombinator V4 was used to annotate TCR sequences for V gene, J gene and CDR3. Expanded TCRs were defined as changing significantly between any two time points under a Poisson model with p below 0.0001. Abundances of TCRs were expressed as counts per million after normalisation to the total number of TCRs sequenced in each sample. TRAV1-2 paired with TRAJ12, TRAJ20 or TRAJ33 defined MAIT TCRs, while TRAV10 paired with TRAJ18 defined iNKT TCRs. VDJdb, accessed 1 November 2021, was searched for CMV, EBV and SARS-CoV-2 annotated TCRs, excluding TCRs annotated for multiple antigens. TCRdb passed the public sequencing reads through fastp at Q25 and MiXCR, retaining productive beta sequences. Entries that share a CDR3 protein sequence are merged under the most common genes and DNA. These V and J calls derive from TCRdb rather than the authors' analysis. The sample includes more than 55,000 distinct CDR3 sequences, with approximately 6.1% observed a single time. About 3% of the sample comes from the top ten.

Recombination connected TRBV10-2 to TRBJ1-1; the D gene is possibly TRBD1, with 6 bases matching. Sample: whole blood, taken at baseline. This receptor was taken from an adult who was a healthcare worker with PCR-confirmed SARS-CoV-2 infection or an uninfected control (not recorded which). The bases read TGCGCCAGCGTCGGGGACACAATGACGAACACTGAAGCTTTCTTT. The translation is CASVGDTMTNTEAFF.